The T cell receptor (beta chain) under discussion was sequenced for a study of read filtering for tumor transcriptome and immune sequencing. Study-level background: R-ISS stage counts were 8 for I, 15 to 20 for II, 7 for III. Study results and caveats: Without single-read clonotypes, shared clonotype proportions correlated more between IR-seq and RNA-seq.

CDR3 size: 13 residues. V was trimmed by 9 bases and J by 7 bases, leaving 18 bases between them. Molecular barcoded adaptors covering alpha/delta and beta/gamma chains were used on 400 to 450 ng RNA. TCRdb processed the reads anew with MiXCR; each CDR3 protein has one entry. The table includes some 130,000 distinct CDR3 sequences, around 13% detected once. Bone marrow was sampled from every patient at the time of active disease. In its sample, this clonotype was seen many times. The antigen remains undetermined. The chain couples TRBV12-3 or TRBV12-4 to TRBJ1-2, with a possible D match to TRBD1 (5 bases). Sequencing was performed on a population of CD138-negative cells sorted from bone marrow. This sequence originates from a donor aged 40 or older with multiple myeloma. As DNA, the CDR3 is TGTGCCAGTTGTCCTCCAGGGCTCCTTGGCTACACCTTC. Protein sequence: CASCPPGLLGYTF.